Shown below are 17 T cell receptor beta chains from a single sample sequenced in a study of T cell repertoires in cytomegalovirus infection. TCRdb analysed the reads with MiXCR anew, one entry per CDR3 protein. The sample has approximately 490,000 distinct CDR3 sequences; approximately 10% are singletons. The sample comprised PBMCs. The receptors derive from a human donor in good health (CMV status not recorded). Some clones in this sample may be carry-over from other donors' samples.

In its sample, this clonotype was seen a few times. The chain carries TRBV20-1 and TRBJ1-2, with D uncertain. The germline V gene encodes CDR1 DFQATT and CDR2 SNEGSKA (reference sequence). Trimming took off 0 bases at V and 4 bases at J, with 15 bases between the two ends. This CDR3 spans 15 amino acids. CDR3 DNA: TGCAGTGCTAGAGATCGGATTAGTACGGTCTATGGCTACACCTTC. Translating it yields CSARDRISTVYGYTF.

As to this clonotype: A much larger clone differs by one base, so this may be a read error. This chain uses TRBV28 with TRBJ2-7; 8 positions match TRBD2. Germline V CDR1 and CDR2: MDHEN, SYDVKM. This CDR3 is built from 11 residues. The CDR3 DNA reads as TGTGCAGGCGGGGGGAGCTACGAGCAGTACTTC. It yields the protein CAGGGSYEQYF.

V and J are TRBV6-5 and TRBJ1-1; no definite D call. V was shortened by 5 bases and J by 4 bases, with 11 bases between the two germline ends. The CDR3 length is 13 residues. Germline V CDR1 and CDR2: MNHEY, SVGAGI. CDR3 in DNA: TGTGCCAGCAGTCGTCCTTCGGGCACTGAAGCTTTCTTT. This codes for CASSRPSGTEAFF.

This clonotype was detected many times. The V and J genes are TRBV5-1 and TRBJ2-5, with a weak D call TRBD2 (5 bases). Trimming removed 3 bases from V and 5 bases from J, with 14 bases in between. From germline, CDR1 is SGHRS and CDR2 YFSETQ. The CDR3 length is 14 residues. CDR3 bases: TGCGCCAGCAGCTCTAAGCCTTCGGGGGAGACCCAGTACTTC. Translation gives CASSSKPSGETQYF. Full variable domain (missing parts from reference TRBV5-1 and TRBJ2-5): KAGVTQTPRYLIKTRGQQVTLSCSPISGHRSVSWYQQTPGQGLQFLFEYFSETQRNKGNFPGRFSGRQFSNSRSEMNVSTLELGDSALYLCASSSKPSGETQYFGPGTRLLVL.

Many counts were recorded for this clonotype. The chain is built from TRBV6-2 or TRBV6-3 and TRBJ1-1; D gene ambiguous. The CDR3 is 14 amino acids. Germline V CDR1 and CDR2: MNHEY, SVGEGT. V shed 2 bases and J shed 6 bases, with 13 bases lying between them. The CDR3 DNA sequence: TGTGCCAGCAGTTACACAAGTGGGTCCGCTGAAGCTTTCTTT. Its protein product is CASSYTSGSAEAFF.

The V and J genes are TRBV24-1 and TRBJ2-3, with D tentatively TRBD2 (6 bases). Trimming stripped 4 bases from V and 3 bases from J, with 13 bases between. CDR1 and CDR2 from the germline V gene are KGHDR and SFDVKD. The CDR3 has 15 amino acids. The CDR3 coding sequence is TGTGCCACCAGTGACACCCGGGACTCGACAGATACGCAGTATTTT. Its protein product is CATSDTRDSTDTQYF.

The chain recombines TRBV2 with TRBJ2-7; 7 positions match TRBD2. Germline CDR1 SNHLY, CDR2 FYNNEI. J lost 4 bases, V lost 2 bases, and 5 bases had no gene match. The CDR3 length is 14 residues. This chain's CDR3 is CASSEREGLYEQYF. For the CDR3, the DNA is TGTGCCAGCAGTGAAAGGGAGGGCCTGTACGAGCAGTACTTC.

Written as DNA, the CDR3 is TGCAGCTACACAGGGGGAGGCTACGAGCAGTACTTC. This encodes CSYTGGGYEQYF. V usage is TRBV29-1 and J usage is TRBJ2-7; 8 bases are a match to TRBD1. In germline, CDR1 is SQVTM, CDR2 ANQGSEA. The CDR3 spans 12 residues. Trimming removed 8 bases from V and 3 bases from J; junction bases left unmatched: 6.

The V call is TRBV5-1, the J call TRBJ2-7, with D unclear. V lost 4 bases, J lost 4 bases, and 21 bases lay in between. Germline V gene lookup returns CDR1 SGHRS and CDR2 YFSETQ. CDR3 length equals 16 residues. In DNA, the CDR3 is TGCGCCAGCAGCCCGGGTTCGAGATCCGTGGGGTACGAGCAGTACTTC. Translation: CASSPGSRSVGYEQYF.

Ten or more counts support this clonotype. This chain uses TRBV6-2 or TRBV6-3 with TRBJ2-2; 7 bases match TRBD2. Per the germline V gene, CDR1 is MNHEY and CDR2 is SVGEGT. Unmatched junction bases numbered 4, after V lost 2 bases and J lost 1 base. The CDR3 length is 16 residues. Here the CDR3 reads CASSYSGGGNTGELFF. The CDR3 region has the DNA TGTGCCAGCAGTTACAGCGGCGGGGGGAACACCGGGGAGCTGTTTTTT.

CDR3 in amino acids: CASSIDLRTGDLLYGYTF. The CDR3 DNA sequence: TGTGCCAGTAGTATAGATCTCAGGACAGGCGACTTGCTCTATGGCTACACCTTC. The chain couples TRBV19 to TRBJ1-2; 7 nucleotides line up with TRBD1. This CDR3 contains 18 residues. V was pared by 0 bases and J by 4 bases, with 14 bases of the junction left unmatched. Germline CDR1 is LNHDA and CDR2 is SQIVND (reference sequence). Looking up the rest from reference TRBV19 and TRBJ1-2 gives the full variable domain: DGGITQSPKYLFRKEGQNVTLSCEQNLNHDAMYWYRQDPGQGLRLIYYSQIVNDFQKGDIAEGYSVSREKKESFPLTVTSAQKNPTAFYLCASSIDLRTGDLLYGYTFGSGTRLTVV.

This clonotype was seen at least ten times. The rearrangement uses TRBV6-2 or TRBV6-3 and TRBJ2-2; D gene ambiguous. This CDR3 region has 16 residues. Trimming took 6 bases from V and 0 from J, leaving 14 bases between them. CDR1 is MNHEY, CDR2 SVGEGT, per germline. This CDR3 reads CASRLSDGANTGELFF. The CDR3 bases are TGTGCCAGCAGACTCTCGGACGGAGCGAACACCGGGGAGCTGTTTTTT.

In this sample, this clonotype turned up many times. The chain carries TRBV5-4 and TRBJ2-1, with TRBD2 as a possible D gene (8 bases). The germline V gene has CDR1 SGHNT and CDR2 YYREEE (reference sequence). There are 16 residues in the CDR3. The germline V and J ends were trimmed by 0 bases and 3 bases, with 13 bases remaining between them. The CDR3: CASSLATGTSYNEQFF. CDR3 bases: TGTGCCAGCAGCTTGGCGACAGGGACTAGCTACAATGAGCAGTTCTTC. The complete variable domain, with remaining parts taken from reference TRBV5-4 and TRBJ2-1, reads ETGVTQSPTHLIKTRGQQVTLRCSSQSGHNTVSWYQQALGQGPQFIFQYYREEENGRGNFPPRFSGLQFPNYSSELNVNALELDDSALYLCASSLATGTSYNEQFFGPGTRLTVL.

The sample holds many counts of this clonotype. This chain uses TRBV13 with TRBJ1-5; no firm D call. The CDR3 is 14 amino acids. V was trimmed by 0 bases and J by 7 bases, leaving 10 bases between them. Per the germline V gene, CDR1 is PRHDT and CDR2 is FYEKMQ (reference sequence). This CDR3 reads CASSLGRSGQPQHF. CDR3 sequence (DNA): TGTGCCAGCAGCTTAGGGCGTTCGGGGCAGCCCCAGCATTTT.

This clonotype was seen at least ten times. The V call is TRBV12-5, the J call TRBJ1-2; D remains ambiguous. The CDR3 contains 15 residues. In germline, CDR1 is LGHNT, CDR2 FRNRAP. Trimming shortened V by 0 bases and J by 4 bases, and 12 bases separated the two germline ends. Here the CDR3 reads CASGLVKGIPYGYTF. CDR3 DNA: TGTGCTAGTGGTTTGGTAAAGGGTATCCCCTATGGCTACACCTTC.

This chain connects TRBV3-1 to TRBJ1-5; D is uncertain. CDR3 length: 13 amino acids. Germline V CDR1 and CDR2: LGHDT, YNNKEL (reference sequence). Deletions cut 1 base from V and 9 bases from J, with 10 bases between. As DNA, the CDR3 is TGTGCCAGCAGCCAAGGGCTCATGGGGCCCCAGCATTTT. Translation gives CASSQGLMGPQHF.

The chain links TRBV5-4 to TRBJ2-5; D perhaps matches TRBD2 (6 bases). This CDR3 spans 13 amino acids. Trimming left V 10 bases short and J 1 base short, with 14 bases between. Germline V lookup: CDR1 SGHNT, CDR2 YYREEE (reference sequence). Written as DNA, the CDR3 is TGTGCCTTAAAGGACTACCTCCAAGAGACCCAGTACTTC. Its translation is CALKDYLQETQYF. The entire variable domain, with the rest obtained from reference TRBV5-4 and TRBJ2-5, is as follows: ETGVTQSPTHLIKTRGQQVTLRCSSQSGHNTVSWYQQALGQGPQFIFQYYREEENGRGNFPPRFSGLQFPNYSSELNVNALELDDSALYLCALKDYLQETQYFGPGTRLLVL.